The 25 T cell receptor beta chains in this list originate from one sample, sequenced in a study of human T cells and chemical hapten exposure. TCRdb used MiXCR to reprocess the RACE reads, holding one entry per CDR3 protein. The table includes about 180,000 distinct CDR3 sequences, 25% to 30% detected once. Time point indicated: pre-sensitization, week 0. Treatment in this sample: therapeutic diphenylcyclopropenone sensitization with weekly scalp DPC. The material sequenced was whole blood, taken in connection with sensitization to the hapten diphenylcyclopropenone (DPC). These receptors all come from a young woman with alopecia areata. Some clones in this sample may be carry-over from other donors' samples.

This clonotype was counted between two and nine times. The rearrangement uses TRBV27 and TRBJ2-1, with no clear D. V was cut by 5 bases and J by 2 bases, with 16 bases left in between. The germline V gene has CDR1 MNHEY and CDR2 SMNVEV (reference sequence). The CDR3 sequence is 16 residues long. The DNA for the CDR3 is TGTGCCAGCAGTCCCAGCCCTGACCTAACCTACAATGAGCAGTTCTTC. Translating it yields CASSPSPDLTYNEQFF.

This chain connects TRBV29-1 to TRBJ1-4; D gene uncertain. V gave up 7 bases and J gave up 6 bases, with 15 bases separating them. The germline gives CDR1 SQVTM, CDR2 ANQGSEA. CDR3 length equals 13 residues. The CDR3 is CSALDRADEKLFF. DNA of the CDR3: TGCAGCGCCCTGGACCGGGCGGATGAAAAACTGTTTTTT.

This clonotype was seen a handful of times. The rearrangement joins TRBV29-1 to TRBJ1-2; maybe TRBD1 (5 bases). Germline CDR1 SQVTM, CDR2 ANQGSEA. The CDR3 loop spans 12 amino acids. V lost 1 base and J lost 2, with 5 bases in between. CDR3 coding DNA: TGCAGCGTTGAAGGACAGAACTATGGCTACACCTTC. Translating it yields CSVEGQNYGYTF.

The chain combines TRBV10-3 with TRBJ2-3; 9 bases are shared with TRBD2. The CDR3 has 15 residues. Losses at the gene ends were 4 bases for V and 6 bases for J; bases not matched to a gene: 8. The germline gives CDR1 ENHRY, CDR2 SYGVKD. The CDR3 coding sequence is TGTGCCATCAGTGTCCTAGCGGGGTCACAGGATACGCAGTATTTT. Its protein product is CAISVLAGSQDTQYF.

The chain employs TRBV28 and TRBJ2-7; perhaps TRBD2 as D (6 bases). The CDR3 is made up of 14 amino acids. In germline, CDR1 is MDHEN, CDR2 SYDVKM. V shed 6 bases and J shed 7 bases, with 19 bases lying between them. CDR3 DNA: TGTGCCAGCAGGGGCGGGACGGGGCAAGTTGAGCAGTACTTC. This translates into CASRGGTGQVEQYF.

The genes are TRBV28 and TRBJ2-7; the D call may be TRBD1 or TRBD2 (5 bases each). CDR1 is MDHEN, CDR2 SYDVKM, per germline. The V end lost 3 bases, the J end lost 6 bases, and 18 bases lay between the germline ends. The length of the CDR3 is 15 residues. CDR3 sequence (DNA): TGTGCCAGCAGTTTTAGGGGCGGGCCCCTGACCGAGCAGTACTTC. Translated: CASSFRGGPLTEQYF.

The gene calls are TRBV4-3 and TRBJ1-4; D remains unclear. Between the trimmed V and J ends, which lost 2 bases and 0 bases, there was a span of 7 bases. The V gene's germline CDR1 is LGHNA and CDR2 YSLEER. This CDR3 spans 15 amino acids. CDR3 nucleotides: TGCGCCAGCAGCCAAACAGATACAACTAATGAAAAACTGTTTTTT. It translates to CASSQTDTTNEKLFF.

The chain recombines TRBV5-1 with TRBJ2-1; 7 bases line up with TRBD2. The germline V gene encodes CDR1 SGHRS and CDR2 YFSETQ. Unmatched junction bases numbered 11, after V lost 4 bases and J lost 4 bases. The CDR3 consists of 16 residues. The CDR3 sequence: CASSPREGLSYNEQFF. CDR3 bases: TGCGCCAGCAGCCCGAGGGAGGGCCTCTCATACAATGAGCAGTTCTTC.

This clonotype came up a few times. The chain recombines TRBV29-1 with TRBJ1-1; 7 bases agree with TRBD1. The V gene's germline CDR1 is SQVTM and CDR2 ANQGSEA. After removal of 6 bases from V and 0 bases from J, the junction contained 7 bases not matched to a gene. This CDR3 has 14 residues. The CDR3 sequence is CSVKGTDLNTEAFF. The DNA for the CDR3 is TGCAGCGTCAAGGGGACAGATCTGAACACTGAAGCTTTCTTT. Complete variable domain (other parts from reference TRBV29-1 and TRBJ1-1): SAVISQKPSRDICQRGTSLTIQCQVDSQVTMMFWYRQQPGQSLTLIATANQGSEATYESGFVIDKFPISRPNLTFSTLTVSNMSPEDSSIYLCSVKGTDLNTEAFFGQGTRLTVV.

The rearrangement joins TRBV6-2 or TRBV6-3 to TRBJ2-7, with a tentative D call TRBD1 (6 bases). CDR1 and CDR2 (germline): MNHEY, SVGEGT. The germline V and J ends were trimmed by 6 bases and 3 bases, with 15 bases remaining between them. This CDR3 contains 14 residues. The CDR3 bases are TGTGCCAGCAGGACGACAACAGGGTACTACGAGCAGTACTTC. Protein sequence: CASRTTTGYYEQYF.

This clonotype has a count of ten or more. The V and J genes are TRBV7-2 and TRBJ2-2, with TRBD2 matching over 11 bases. The V segment lost 1 base and the J segment 8 bases; nucleotides outside the gene matches: 6. Germline CDR1 and CDR2: SGHTA and FQGNSA. CDR3 size: 16 residues. In nucleotides, the CDR3 is TGTGCCAGCAGCTTAGGAACTAGCGGGAGAGGTGGGGAGCTGTTTTTT. Translated: CASSLGTSGRGGELFF.

The sample holds a few counts of this clonotype. This chain joins TRBV4-2 and TRBJ2-7; D perhaps matches TRBD1 (6 bases). Germline CDR1 LGHNA, CDR2 YNFKEQ. Trimming cost V 1 base and J 2 bases, with 9 bases left between them. The CDR3 is made up of 14 amino acids. CDR3 DNA sequence: TGTGCCAGCAGCCAAGGGACAGAAACCTACGAGCAGTACTTC. This codes for CASSQGTETYEQYF.

This clonotype has just a few counts. This chain connects TRBV12-5 to TRBJ2-7; no definite D call. Deletions cut 3 bases from V and 2 bases from J, with 5 bases between. The germline gives CDR1 LGHNT, CDR2 FRNRAP. The CDR3 extends over 12 amino acids. The CDR3 reads CASGFGPYEQYF. In nucleotides, the CDR3 is TGTGCTAGTGGTTTTGGGCCCTACGAGCAGTACTTC. The full variable domain, with the rest looked up from reference TRBV12-5 and TRBJ2-7, is DARVTQTPRHKVTEMGQEVTMRCQPILGHNTVFWYRQTMMQGLELLAYFRNRAPLDDSGMPKDRFSAEMPDATLATLKIQPSEPRDSAVYFCASGFGPYEQYFGPGTRLTVT.

V and J are TRBV27 and TRBJ2-1; 10 bases fit TRBD1. The CDR3 sequence is 14 residues long. V dropped 8 bases and J dropped 5; count of bases not matched to a gene: 6. The V gene's germline CDR1 is MNHEY and CDR2 SMNVEV (reference sequence). The CDR3 spells CASRGQGNDNEQFF. DNA for the CDR3: TGTGCCAGCCGGGGACAGGGGAACGACAATGAGCAGTTCTTC.

This clonotype was counted only a few times. The rearrangement uses TRBV14 and TRBJ2-2; 8 bases map to TRBD1. There are 17 residues in the CDR3. Looked up from germline, CDR1 is SGHDN and CDR2 is FVKESK. The J segment lost 3 bases and the V segment lost 0 bases, leaving 6 bases of the junction unmatched. The CDR3 DNA reads TGTGCCAGCAGCCAAGATCTCGGGACAGGATACACCGGGGAGCTGTTTTTT. Its translation: CASSQDLGTGYTGELFF. Full variable domain (outside the CDR3, taken from reference TRBV14 and TRBJ2-2): EAGVTQFPSHSVIEKGQTVTLRCDPISGHDNLYWYRRVMGKEIKFLLHFVKESKQDESGMPNNRFLAERTGGTYSTLKVQPAELEDSGVYFCASSQDLGTGYTGELFFGEGSRLTVL.

This clonotype has a handful of counts. The V call is TRBV4-3, the J call TRBJ2-1; a possible D gene is TRBD2 (7 bases). The CDR3 runs 16 residues. Trimming shortened V by 0 bases and J by 3 bases, and 12 bases separated the two germline ends. Germline V CDR1 and CDR2: LGHNA, YSLEER. The CDR3 reads CASSQDRGANYNEQFF. The CDR3 nucleotides are TGCGCCAGCAGCCAAGATCGGGGGGCAAACTACAATGAGCAGTTCTTC.

The genes are TRBV4-2 and TRBJ1-3; possibly TRBD1 for D (5 bases). The germline V gene has CDR1 LGHNA and CDR2 YNFKEQ. The germline V and J ends were trimmed by 0 bases and 4 bases, with 10 bases remaining between them. The CDR3 totals 15 residues. The CDR3 sequence: CASSQDSGNGNTIYF. The CDR3 DNA reads as TGTGCCAGCAGCCAAGATTCAGGGAACGGAAACACCATATATTTT.

The sample holds one count of this clonotype. The chain links TRBV28 to TRBJ2-7, with 9 bases identical to TRBD2. The length of the CDR3 is 12 residues. Unmatched junction bases numbered 5, after V lost 10 bases and J lost 4 bases. The germline V gene encodes CDR1 MDHEN and CDR2 SYDVKM. CDR3 coding DNA: TGTGCCACCGGCGGACTAGCGTACGAGCAGTACTTC. Amino acid sequence: CATGGLAYEQYF. The full variable domain, completed using reference TRBV28 and TRBJ2-7, is DVKVTQSSRYLVKRTGEKVFLECVQDMDHENMFWYRQDPGLGLRLIYFSYDVKMKEKGDIPEGYSVSREKKERFSLILESASTNQTSMYLCATGGLAYEQYFGPGTRLTVT.

This rearrangement joins TRBV20-1 to TRBJ1-1; D remains ambiguous. This CDR3 has 15 amino acids. Per the germline V gene, CDR1 is DFQATT and CDR2 is SNEGSKA (reference sequence). The V end lost 0 bases, the J end lost 1 base, and 12 bases lay between the germline ends. The CDR3 sequence: CSARDVLRRNTEAFF. Here the CDR3 DNA reads TGCAGTGCTAGAGATGTCCTCCGGAGGAACACTGAAGCTTTCTTT.

The rearrangement joins TRBV7-2 to TRBJ2-7, with D perhaps matching TRBD1 or TRBD2 (6 bases each). The CDR3 covers 14 residues. V was pared by 1 base and J by 1 base, with 8 bases between. The V gene's germline CDR1 is SGHTA and CDR2 FQGNSA. As DNA, the CDR3 is TGTGCCAGCAGCTTAGGGGGGGCTTCCTACGAGCAGTACTTC. Protein product: CASSLGGASYEQYF.

Concerning this clonotype itself: One end of the junction does not line up with germline, which may come from a read error. The chain uses TRBV7-6 and TRBJ1-6; no clear D gene. CDR3 length equals 16 residues. Looked up from germline, CDR1 is SGHVS and CDR2 is FNYEAQ. In DNA form, the CDR3 reads TGTGTCAGCAGCTTAGAGGACCAGCGGCTGGGTTCACCCCTCCACTTT. This translates into CVSSLEDQRLGSPLHF.

This clonotype was observed at least ten times. The chain combines TRBV29-1 with TRBJ2-1, with 13 bases fitting TRBD2. This CDR3 contains 14 residues. Trimming removed 8 bases from V and 3 bases from J; junction bases left unmatched: 4. Germline V gene sequence: CDR1 SQVTM, CDR2 ANQGSEA. The DNA of the CDR3 is TGCAGCAGCCGGACTAGCGGGGGCTACAATGAGCAGTTCTTC. It is translated as CSSRTSGGYNEQFF.

This clonotype has just a few counts. The chain employs TRBV10-3 and TRBJ1-2; 8 positions match TRBD1. J gave up 5 bases and V 7 bases, and 6 bases lay outside the gene matches. Germline V gene lookup returns CDR1 ENHRY and CDR2 SYGVKD. This CDR3 is 13 amino acids long. This chain's CDR3 is CAITDRGGYGYTF. Here the CDR3 DNA reads TGTGCCATCACAGACAGGGGAGGTTATGGCTACACCTTC.

This clonotype is a singleton in its sample. The chain couples TRBV20-1 to TRBJ2-7; no clear D. Trimming removed 6 bases at V and 1 base at J, with 10 bases between. Germline V gene data show CDR1 as DFQATT and CDR2 as SNEGSKA (reference sequence). The CDR3 is 12 residues long. Here the CDR3 DNA reads TGCAGTGCACCCTCGGGTTCCTACGAGCAGTACTTC. Translated, it gives CSAPSGSYEQYF.

There are a few counts of this clonotype. The genes are TRBV28 and TRBJ2-3; perhaps TRBD1 as D (5 bases). Germline V gene sequence: CDR1 MDHEN, CDR2 SYDVKM. The V end was cut by 8 bases, the J end by 2 bases, with 17 bases between. This CDR3 has 15 residues. The CDR3 is CASVSWGRPTDTQYF. The CDR3 DNA sequence: TGTGCCAGCGTCAGTTGGGGCAGACCCACAGATACGCAGTATTTT.